These T cell receptor beta chains were read from a single sample in a study of lymphopenia after photon versus proton radiotherapy. Sequencing was performed with immunoSEQ multiplex PCR; in TCRdb, only in-frame clones are kept and a portion is missing. The table lists about 70,000 clones, just under 95% of them singletons. The specimen was peripheral blood, collected from a patient treated with photon-based radiotherapy. Receptors were obtained from a middle-aged woman with cholangiocarcinoma. The CDR3 runs from the conserved cysteine through the conserved F or W. A D gene is named only where the DNA matches it firmly. Only part of the rows carry a size: once, few, many, or a class if the clone is expanded.

d_call: NA
v_call: TRBV30
clone_size: NA
j_call: TRBJ2-7
cdr3_aa: CAWSVRGYEQYF
cdr3_nt: TGTGCCTGGAGTGTACGAGGGTACGAGCAGTACTTC

d_call: NA
v_call: TRBV7-9
clone_size: NA
j_call: TRBJ1-3
cdr3_aa: CASTTPAPDSGNTIYF
cdr3_nt: TGTGCCAGCACGACCCCGGCTCCCGACTCTGGAAACACCATATATTTT

d_call: NA
v_call: TRBV7-2
clone_size: NA
j_call: TRBJ2-7
cdr3_aa: CASSSTPGGWDEQYF
cdr3_nt: TGTGCCAGCAGCTCCACCCCCGGTGGGTGGGACGAGCAGTACTTC

d_call: NA
v_call: TRBV11-2
clone_size: NA
j_call: TRBJ2-3
cdr3_aa: CASSLGGASTDTQYF
cdr3_nt: TGTGCCAGCAGCTTAGGTGGGGCTAGCACAGATACGCAGTATTTT

d_call: TRBD1
v_call: TRBV6-5
clone_size: NA
j_call: TRBJ1-1
cdr3_aa: CASNGQVNTEAFF
cdr3_nt: TGTGCCAGCAACGGACAGGTCAACACTGAAGCTTTCTTT

d_call: NA
v_call: TRBV7-9
clone_size: NA
j_call: TRBJ1-1
cdr3_aa: CASSLGGSNTEAFF
cdr3_nt: TGTGCCAGCAGCTTAGGTGGATCAAATACTGAAGCTTTCTTT

d_call: NA
v_call: TRBV19
clone_size: NA
j_call: TRBJ2-5
cdr3_aa: CARRFQETQYF
cdr3_nt: TGTGCCAGAAGGTTCCAAGAGACCCAGTACTTC

d_call: NA
v_call: TRBV2
clone_size: NA
j_call: TRBJ1-2
cdr3_aa: CASSEETGSGYTF
cdr3_nt: TGTGCCAGCAGTGAAGAGACGGGGAGCGGCTACACCTTC

d_call: NA
v_call: TRBV19
clone_size: NA
j_call: TRBJ1-1
cdr3_aa: CASSIWFMGEAFF
cdr3_nt: TGTGCCAGTAGTATTTGGTTTATGGGTGAAGCTTTCTTT

d_call: NA
v_call: TRBV7-9
clone_size: NA
j_call: TRBJ1-3
cdr3_aa: CASSLAWGRVLVSGNTIYF
cdr3_nt: TGTGCCAGCAGCTTAGCCTGGGGCAGGGTTCTAGTCTCTGGAAACACCATATATTTT

d_call: NA
v_call: TRBV7-6
clone_size: NA
j_call: TRBJ2-7
cdr3_aa: CASSFDTGSYEQYF
cdr3_nt: TGTGCCAGCAGCTTCGACACAGGATCATACGAGCAGTACTTC

d_call: NA
v_call: TRBV30
clone_size: NA
j_call: TRBJ2-7
cdr3_aa: CAWSGGTAFQQYF
cdr3_nt: TGTGCCTGGAGCGGCGGGACGGCCTTCCAGCAGTACTTC

d_call: NA
v_call: TRBV2
clone_size: few
j_call: TRBJ2-7
cdr3_aa: CASTLSRGYEQYF
cdr3_nt: TGTGCCAGCACCTTGAGCAGGGGCTACGAGCAGTACTTC

d_call: TRBD2
v_call: TRBV5-1
clone_size: NA
j_call: TRBJ2-3
cdr3_aa: CASSADGGSTDTQYF
cdr3_nt: TGCGCCAGCAGCGCTGATGGCGGGAGTACAGATACGCAGTATTTT